Each of the 18 T cell receptor beta chains below was sequenced from the same sample in a study of human T cells and chemical hapten exposure. TCRdb recomputed calls from the RACE reads with MiXCR, one row per CDR3 protein. The repertoire holds 90,000 to 140,000 distinct CDR3 sequences, with less than 40% as singletons. The time point was: patch test 3, about 24 weeks after DPC sensitization. The treatment denotes: therapeutic diphenylcyclopropenone sensitization with weekly scalp DPC. Here the sequenced sample was whole blood, taken in connection with sensitization to the hapten diphenylcyclopropenone (DPC). All receptors come from a man between 35 and 55 years old with alopecia areata. Some clones in this sample may be carry-over from other donors' samples.

This clonotype was observed a few times. This rearrangement joins TRBV6-2 or TRBV6-3 to TRBJ1-5; 11 bases are shared with TRBD1. Trimming at V came to 4 bases and at J to 7 bases, leaving 3 bases not matched to a gene. Germline V gives CDR1 MNHEY, CDR2 SVGEGT. This CDR3 contains 14 residues. CDR3 protein: CASSLDRGRQPQHF. Here the CDR3 DNA reads TGTGCCAGCAGTTTGGACAGGGGGCGGCAGCCCCAGCATTTT.

V and J are TRBV3-1 and TRBJ2-7; 9 bases align to TRBD1. Looked up from germline, CDR1 is LGHDT and CDR2 is YNNKEL (reference sequence). V gave up 6 bases and J gave up 2 bases; unmatched junction bases: 11. The CDR3 contains 16 residues. Here the CDR3 DNA reads TGTGCCAGCAGTCACTATAGGGGACAGGGAACCTACGAGCAGTACTTC. It encodes CASSHYRGQGTYEQYF.

The chain employs TRBV3-1 and TRBJ2-5; 7 nucleotides agree with TRBD2. Germline CDR1 reads LGHDT; CDR2 reads YNNKEL (reference sequence). The ends lost 4 bases at V and 8 bases at J; junction bases unmatched: 13. The length of the CDR3 is 15 residues. DNA for the CDR3: TGTGCCAGCAGCCCGGTGTGGAGCGGGGTGGTAACCCAGTACTTC. It codes for CASSPVWSGVVTQYF.

There are a few counts of this clonotype. CDR3 region: CATSDCTGIKSYEQYV. The CDR3, as DNA: TGTGCCACCAGTGATTGCACTGGGATTAAGTCCTACGAGCAGTACGTC. The chain is built from TRBV24-1 and TRBJ2-7; D unclear. There are 16 residues in the CDR3. V shed 2 bases and J shed 1 base, with 14 bases lying between them. Germline lookup yields CDR1 KGHDR and CDR2 SFDVKD.

This clonotype has just a few counts. V usage is TRBV5-5 and J usage is TRBJ2-7; D remains unclear. CDR3 size: 11 residues. Germline CDR1 and CDR2: SGHKS and YYEKEE (reference sequence). Trimming cost V 3 bases and J 7 bases, with 8 bases left between them. The CDR3 is CASSSLGEQYF. CDR3 bases: TGTGCCAGCAGCTCCTTGGGGGAGCAGTACTTC.

V gene TRBV27 combines with J gene TRBJ2-7, with 10 bases fitting TRBD1. The CDR3 is 15 residues long. Germline assignment: CDR1 MNHEY and CDR2 SMNVEV (reference sequence). Losses at the gene ends were 4 bases for V and 6 bases for J; bases not matched to a gene: 9. CDR3 amino acids: CASSSWDRGPGEQYF. The CDR3 coding sequence is TGTGCCAGCAGTTCTTGGGACAGGGGTCCTGGCGAGCAGTACTTC.

This clonotype was picked up a small number of times. In DNA, the CDR3 is TGTGCCAGCAGCCTGGGGGGCTCGGCTAATGAAAAACTGTTTTTT. This gives the protein CASSLGGSANEKLFF. V usage is TRBV14 and J usage is TRBJ1-4; D possibly corresponds to TRBD1 (6 bases). The V end was cut by 4 bases, the J end by 3 bases, with 12 bases between. Germline lookup yields CDR1 SGHDN and CDR2 FVKESK. The CDR3 runs to 15 residues.

The chain links TRBV5-1 to TRBJ1-1; no firm D call. The V end was cut by 5 bases, the J end by 0 bases, with 17 bases between. The germline gives CDR1 SGHRS, CDR2 YFSETQ. This CDR3 contains 16 residues. Here the CDR3 DNA reads TGCGCCAGCAGTTCGATTTCAGGCGGCATGAACACTGAAGCTTTCTTT. Translated, it gives CASSSISGGMNTEAFF.

The genes are TRBV7-9 and TRBJ1-1; no clear D. There are 15 residues in the CDR3. In germline, CDR1 is SEHNR, CDR2 FQNEAQ (reference sequence). V was trimmed by 1 base and J by 4 bases, leaving 13 bases between them. The CDR3: CASSLVVRRGTEAFF. CDR3 nucleotide sequence: TGTGCCAGCAGCTTAGTCGTCCGCCGTGGCACTGAAGCTTTCTTT.

The chain uses TRBV24-1 and TRBJ2-7; D gene uncertain. Trimming removed 8 bases from V and 3 bases from J, with 10 bases in between. Germline V gene data show CDR1 as KGHDR and CDR2 as SFDVKD. The CDR3 is made up of 12 amino acids. The CDR3 sequence is CATKSLLYEQYV. The CDR3 coding sequence is TGTGCCACCAAGTCACTTCTCTACGAGCAGTACGTC.

This sequence joins TRBV24-1 and TRBJ1-1; the D is unclear. Germline CDR1 KGHDR, CDR2 SFDVKD. The CDR3 runs 12 residues. Between the trimmed V and J ends, which lost 5 bases and 6 bases, there was a span of 9 bases. In nucleotides, the CDR3 is TGTGCCACCAGTGTAGGGCACTCTGAAGCTTTCTTT. It is translated as CATSVGHSEAFF.

The V and J genes are TRBV11-2 and TRBJ2-3, with TRBD2 matching over 7 bases. The CDR3 is 16 amino acids. V dropped 6 bases and J dropped 4; count of bases not matched to a gene: 13. From germline, CDR1 is SGHAT and CDR2 FQNNGV. The CDR3 here is CASRKIGGGPSDTQYF. The CDR3 DNA reads as TGTGCCAGCAGAAAAATTGGGGGAGGGCCATCAGATACGCAGTATTTT.

This rearrangement joins TRBV20-1 to TRBJ1-6; possible D gene TRBD1, 5 bases. With 3 bases removed from V and 5 bases from J, the gap between germline ends came to 11 bases. The germline gives CDR1 DFQATT, CDR2 SNEGSKA (reference sequence). CDR3 length equals 14 residues. Here the CDR3 reads CSASGAGDNSPLHF. The CDR3 DNA sequence: TGCAGTGCTAGCGGGGCGGGGGATAATTCACCCCTCCACTTT.

This clonotype has only a few counts. This rearrangement joins TRBV11-3 to TRBJ2-7; the D gene is possibly TRBD1 (6 bases). The CDR3 is made up of 13 amino acids. V was clipped by 4 bases and J by 5 bases, with 12 bases between them. Germline V gene sequence: CDR1 SGHNT, CDR2 YENEEA. The CDR3 region has the DNA TGTGCCAGCAGCTCCCTAGGGGGTCACGAGCAGTACGTC. The encoded protein is CASSSLGGHEQYV.

This clonotype was seen more than once but under ten times. V gene TRBV3-1 combines with J gene TRBJ2-1; a possible D gene is TRBD1 (5 bases). This CDR3 spans 15 amino acids. The V end was cut by 0 bases, the J end by 1 base, with 7 bases between. The V gene's germline CDR1 is LGHDT and CDR2 YNNKEL (reference sequence). CDR3 sequence: CASSQEAGSYNEQFF. The CDR3 DNA reads as TGTGCCAGCAGCCAAGAGGCAGGGTCCTACAATGAGCAGTTCTTC.

This chain connects TRBV2 to TRBJ2-3; D ambiguous. This CDR3 contains 14 residues. Germline lookup yields CDR1 SNHLY and CDR2 FYNNEI. V dropped 7 bases and J dropped 4 bases, with 15 bases sitting between them. The CDR3 region has the DNA TGTGCCAGCAAGAGCCCCCCGGATTCAGATACGCAGTATTTT. It specifies CASKSPPDSDTQYF. Together with reference TRBV2 and TRBJ2-3, the CDR3 gives the full variable domain: EPEVTQTPSHQVTQMGQEVILRCVPISNHLYFYWYRQILGQKVEFLVSFYNNEISEKSEIFDDQFSVERPDGSNFTLKIRSTKLEDSAMYFCASKSPPDSDTQYFGPGTRLTVL.

The chain joins TRBV6-2 or TRBV6-3 to TRBJ1-5; TRBD1 matches 8 bases. This CDR3 contains 17 residues. The V and J ends lost 1 base and 7 bases, in that order; junction bases with no gene match: 12. Germline loops: CDR1 MNHEY, CDR2 SVGEGT. The DNA of the CDR3 is TGTGCCAGCAGTTACTACGGCACTACAGGGGGAGGCCAGCCCCAGCATTTT. Protein product: CASSYYGTTGGGQPQHF.

The chain has TRBV4-1 and TRBJ2-5; D perhaps matches TRBD1 (6 bases). V was cut by 3 bases and J by 0 bases, with 17 bases left in between. CDR1 MGHRA and CDR2 YSYEKL come from the germline V gene. The CDR3 sequence is 17 residues long. CDR3 loop: CASSQVFAGTNQETQYF. CDR3 coding DNA: TGCGCCAGCAGCCAGGTATTCGCCGGGACAAACCAAGAGACCCAGTACTTC.